One and the same sample provided the 12 T cell receptor beta chains below, sequenced in a study of OX40 agonist ivuxolimab in advanced cancers. This table comes from immunoSEQ multiplex PCR, and its TCRdb copy is limited to in-frame clones, with some not included. The table lists roughly 30,000 clones, roughly 86% of them singletons, with 28% in the top ten. Sequencing used CD4+ or CD8+ T cells sorted from blood, obtained in a trial of the OX40 agonist ivuxolimab. The receptors stem from an adult with an advanced solid tumor such as melanoma, head and neck, liver or kidney cancer.

Details on this clone: Other DNA sequences in the sample encode the same CDR3. V and J are TRBV6-5 and TRBJ2-7, with unresolved D. Between the trimmed V and J ends, which lost 6 bases and 4 bases, there was a span of 16 bases. From germline, CDR1 is MNHEY and CDR2 SVGAGI. The CDR3 runs to 14 residues. The DNA for the CDR3 is TGTGCCAGCAGCCCCTCCGGCGGTGGGTACGAGCAGTACTTC. Translation gives CASSPSGGGYEQYF.

The chain links TRBV19 to TRBJ2-5, with D perhaps matching TRBD1 (5 bases). The CDR3 spans 13 residues. V shed 3 bases and J shed 5 bases, with 10 bases lying between them. Germline CDR1 reads LNHDA; CDR2 reads SQIVND (reference sequence). The CDR3 sequence: CASSIDSEETQYF. The CDR3 DNA reads as TGTGCCAGTAGTATTGACAGTGAGGAGACCCAGTACTTC.

The J gene is TRBJ1-4, the V gene TRBV11-2; a possible D gene is TRBD1 (6 bases). Germline V gives CDR1 SGHAT, CDR2 FQNNGV. V lost 1 base and J lost 8, with 11 bases in between. The length of the CDR3 is 14 residues. CDR3 in DNA: TGTGCCAGCAGCTTAGGGGGGGCTTTGGAAAAACTGTTTTTT. It codes for CASSLGGALEKLFF. Drawing the rest from reference TRBV11-2 and TRBJ1-4, the complete variable domain is EAGVAQSPRYKIIEKRQSVAFWCNPISGHATLYWYQQILGQGPKLLIQFQNNGVVDDSQLPKDRFSAERLKGVDSTLKIQPAKLEDSAVYLCASSLGGALEKLFFGSGTQLSVL.

In nucleotides, the CDR3 is TGCGCCAGCAGTGGGGCCAGCCCAAACACTGAAGCTTTCTTT. This codes for CASSGASPNTEAFF. The chain uses TRBV10-2 and TRBJ1-1, with unresolved D. Per germline, CDR1 WSHSY and CDR2 SAAADI. Between the trimmed V and J ends, which lost 4 bases and 2 bases, there was a span of 11 bases. The CDR3 is 14 amino acids.

This clone appeared once. The genes are TRBV28 and TRBJ2-7; D is ambiguous. Trimming left V 2 bases short and J 4 bases short, with 6 bases between. The CDR3 is 12 residues long. The germline V gene encodes CDR1 MDHEN and CDR2 SYDVKM. The CDR3 protein is CASSLRAYEQYF. CDR3 in DNA: TGTGCCAGCAGTTTAAGAGCTTACGAGCAGTACTTC.

The chain combines TRBV2 with TRBJ1-4; 11 nucleotides line up with TRBD1. The V segment lost 7 bases and the J segment 11 bases; nucleotides outside the gene matches: 3. The length of the CDR3 is 12 residues. Germline V gene lookup returns CDR1 SNHLY and CDR2 FYNNEI. CDR3 residues: CASKDRGHKLFF. The CDR3 DNA is TGTGCCAGCAAGGACAGGGGGCATAAACTGTTTTTT.

This clone was seen a handful of times. The chain employs TRBV2 and TRBJ2-7; 8 bases match TRBD1. This CDR3 has 15 amino acids. The V gene end was trimmed by 7 bases and the J gene end by 0 bases; junction bases not matched to a gene: 8. Germline V lookup: CDR1 SNHLY, CDR2 FYNNEI. The chain's CDR3 is CASILGQGNSYEQYF. In DNA form, the CDR3 reads TGTGCCAGCATCCTCGGACAGGGCAACTCCTACGAGCAGTACTTC. Drawing the rest from reference TRBV2 and TRBJ2-7, the complete variable domain is EPEVTQTPSHQVTQMGQEVILRCVPISNHLYFYWYRQILGQKVEFLVSFYNNEISEKSEIFDDQFSVERPDGSNFTLKIRSTKLEDSAMYFCASILGQGNSYEQYFGPGTRLTVT.

This chain joins TRBV6-4 and TRBJ2-3, with TRBD1 matching over 8 bases. Germline V CDR1 and CDR2: MRHNA, SNTAGT. The CDR3 is 14 residues long. Trimming took 6 bases from V and 1 from J; bases not matched to a gene: 3. CDR3 in amino acids: CASRDRAGTDTQYF. The DNA for the CDR3 is TGTGCCAGCAGGGACAGGGCCGGCACAGATACGCAGTATTTT.

The genes are TRBV10-1 and TRBJ2-7; 7 bases are a match to TRBD1. The germline V gene has CDR1 WNHNN and CDR2 SYGVQD (reference sequence). The V segment lost 6 bases and the J segment 1 base; nucleotides outside the gene matches: 6. The CDR3 totals 14 residues. CDR3 amino acids: CASRGTVHSYEQYF. The CDR3, as DNA: TGCGCCAGCAGGGGGACAGTCCATTCCTACGAGCAGTACTTC.

V gene TRBV4-1 combines with J gene TRBJ2-7; the match to TRBD1 covers 10 bases. This CDR3 has 14 residues. V was pared by 5 bases and J by 6 bases, with 7 bases of the junction left unmatched. Germline CDR1 MGHRA, CDR2 YSYEKL. DNA for the CDR3: TGCGCCAGCAGCTGGTTAGGACAGGGGGGCGAGCAGTACTTC. This codes for CASSWLGQGGEQYF.

This rearrangement joins TRBV5-1 to TRBJ2-7; TRBD1 matches 7 bases. The V and J ends lost 5 bases and 2 bases, in that order; junction bases with no gene match: 7. CDR1 and CDR2 from the germline V gene are SGHRS and YFSETQ. The CDR3 contains 14 residues. CDR3 nucleotides: TGCGCCAGCAGGGTCCGGCAGGGGGCCTACGAGCAGTACTTC. Encoded protein: CASRVRQGAYEQYF.

The chain employs TRBV27 and TRBJ2-7; D is perhaps TRBD2 (6 bases). The CDR3 covers 15 residues. Germline assignment: CDR1 MNHEY and CDR2 SMNVEV (reference sequence). V was pared by 5 bases and J by 0 bases, with 14 bases between. The CDR3 loop is CASSLGLSNSYEQYF. The CDR3 DNA is TGTGCCAGCAGTCTGGGACTGTCGAACTCCTACGAGCAGTACTTC.